The present entry profiles one T cell receptor beta chain with its context. Clones were sequenced by immunoSEQ multiplex PCR, and TCRdb holds only the in-frame ones, with some missing. Among about 27,000 clones, more than 65% were seen once, and the ten largest hold about 25%. The data were taken from a study of siplizumab effects on memory and regulatory T cells. V dropped 1 base and J dropped 0 bases, with 7 bases sitting between them. The germline V gene has CDR1 LGHNA and CDR2 YNFKEQ. The CDR3 length is 16 residues. The sample consisted of memory CD4+ T cells sorted from blood. The chain is built from TRBV4-2 and TRBJ2-6, with D unresolved. This sequence originates from a human donor in good health. CDR3 protein: CASSQVQYSGANVLTF. For the CDR3, the DNA is TGTGCCAGCAGCCAAGTTCAGTACTCTGGGGCCAACGTCCTGACTTTC.